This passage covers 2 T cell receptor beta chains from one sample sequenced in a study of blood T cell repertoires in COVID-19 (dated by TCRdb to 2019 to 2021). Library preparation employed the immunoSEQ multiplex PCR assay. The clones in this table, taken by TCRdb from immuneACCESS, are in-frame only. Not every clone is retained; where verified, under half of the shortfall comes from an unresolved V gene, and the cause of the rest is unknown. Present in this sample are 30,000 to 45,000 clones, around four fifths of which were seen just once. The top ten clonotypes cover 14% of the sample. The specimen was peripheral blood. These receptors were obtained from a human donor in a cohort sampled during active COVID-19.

DNA for the CDR3: TGTGCCAGCAGCCGTCGGGACACCTCTCTTTATCAGCCCCAGCATTTT. Its protein is CASSRRDTSLYQPQHF. The V and J genes are TRBV7-2 and TRBJ1-5; maybe TRBD1 (6 bases). Germline CDR1 is SGHTA and CDR2 is FQGNSA. V gave up 5 bases and J gave up 5 bases, with 19 bases separating them. The CDR3 covers 16 residues. Using reference TRBV7-2 and TRBJ1-5 for the parts outside the CDR3, the full variable domain is GAGVSQSPSNKVTEKGKDVELRCDPISGHTALYWYRQSLGQGLEFLIYFQGNSAPDKSGLPSDRFSAERTGGSVSTLTIQRTQQEDSAVYLCASSRRDTSLYQPQHFGDGTRLSIL.

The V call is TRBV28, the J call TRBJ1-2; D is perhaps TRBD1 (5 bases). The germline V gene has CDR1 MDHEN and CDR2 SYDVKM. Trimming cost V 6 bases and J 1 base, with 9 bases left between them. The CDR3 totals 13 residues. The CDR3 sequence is CASREGLNYGYTF. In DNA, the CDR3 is TGTGCCAGCAGAGAGGGACTTAACTATGGCTACACCTTC.